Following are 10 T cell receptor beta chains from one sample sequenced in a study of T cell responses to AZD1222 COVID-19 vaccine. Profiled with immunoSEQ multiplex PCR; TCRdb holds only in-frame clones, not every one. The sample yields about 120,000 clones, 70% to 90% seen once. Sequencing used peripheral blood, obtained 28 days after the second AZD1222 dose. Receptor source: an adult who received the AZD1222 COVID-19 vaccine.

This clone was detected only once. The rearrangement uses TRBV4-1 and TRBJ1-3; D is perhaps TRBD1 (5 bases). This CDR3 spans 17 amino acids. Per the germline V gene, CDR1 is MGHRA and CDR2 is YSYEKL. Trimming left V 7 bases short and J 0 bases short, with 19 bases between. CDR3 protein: CASTLEGPQSSGNTIYF. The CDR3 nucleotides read TGCGCCAGCACCCTGGAGGGACCGCAGAGCTCTGGAAACACCATATATTTT.

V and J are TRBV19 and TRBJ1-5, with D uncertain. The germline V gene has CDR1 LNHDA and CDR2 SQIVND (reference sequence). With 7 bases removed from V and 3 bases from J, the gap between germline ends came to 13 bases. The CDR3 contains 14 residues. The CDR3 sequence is CASNEMNPNQPQHF. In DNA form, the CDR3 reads TGTGCCAGTAATGAGATGAATCCCAATCAGCCCCAGCATTTT. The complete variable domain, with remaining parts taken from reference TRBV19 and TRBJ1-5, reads DGGITQSPKYLFRKEGQNVTLSCEQNLNHDAMYWYRQDPGQGLRLIYYSQIVNDFQKGDIAEGYSVSREKKESFPLTVTSAQKNPTAFYLCASNEMNPNQPQHFGDGTRLSIL.

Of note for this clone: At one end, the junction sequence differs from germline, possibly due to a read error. CDR3 protein: CASSLDGTGLEQYF. The CDR3 nucleotides are TGTGCTAGCAGCTTAGACGGGACAGGCCTCGAGCAGTACTTC. The chain combines TRBV11-3 with TRBJ2-7; 8 bases line up with TRBD1. Per germline, CDR1 SGHNT and CDR2 YENEEA. The CDR3 is made up of 14 amino acids.

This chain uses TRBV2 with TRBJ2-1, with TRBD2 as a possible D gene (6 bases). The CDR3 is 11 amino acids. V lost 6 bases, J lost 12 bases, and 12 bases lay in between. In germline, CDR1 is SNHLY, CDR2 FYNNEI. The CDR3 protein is CASRGWGGQFF. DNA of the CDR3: TGTGCCAGCAGGGGTTGGGGAGGGCAGTTCTTC.

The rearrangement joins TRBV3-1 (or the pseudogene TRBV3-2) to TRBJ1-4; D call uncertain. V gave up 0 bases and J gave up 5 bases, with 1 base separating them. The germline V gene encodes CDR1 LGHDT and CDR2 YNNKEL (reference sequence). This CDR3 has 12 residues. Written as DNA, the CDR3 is TGTGCCAGCAGCCAAGACAATGAAAAACTGTTTTTT. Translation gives CASSQDNEKLFF.

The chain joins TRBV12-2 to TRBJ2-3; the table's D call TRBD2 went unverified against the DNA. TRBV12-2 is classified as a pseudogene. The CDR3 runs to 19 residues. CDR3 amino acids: CASRPIIIDLAGVGNTQYF. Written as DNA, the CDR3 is TGTGCAAGTCGTCCGATCATTATAGACTTAGCGGGAGTGGGGAATACGCAGTATTTT.

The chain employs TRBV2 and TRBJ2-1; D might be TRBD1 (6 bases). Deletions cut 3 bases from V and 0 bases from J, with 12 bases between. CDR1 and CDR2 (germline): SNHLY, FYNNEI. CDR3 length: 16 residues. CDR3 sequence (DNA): TGTGCCAGCAGTGAGGGGGCCAGGAGCTCCTACAATGAGCAGTTCTTC. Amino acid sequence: CASSEGARSSYNEQFF.

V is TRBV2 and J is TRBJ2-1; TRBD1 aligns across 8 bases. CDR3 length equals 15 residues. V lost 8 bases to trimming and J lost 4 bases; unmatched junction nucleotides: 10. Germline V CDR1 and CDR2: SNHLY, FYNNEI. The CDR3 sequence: CASFLRDRRYNEQFF. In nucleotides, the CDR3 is TGTGCCAGCTTCCTCCGGGACAGGAGATACAATGAGCAGTTCTTC.

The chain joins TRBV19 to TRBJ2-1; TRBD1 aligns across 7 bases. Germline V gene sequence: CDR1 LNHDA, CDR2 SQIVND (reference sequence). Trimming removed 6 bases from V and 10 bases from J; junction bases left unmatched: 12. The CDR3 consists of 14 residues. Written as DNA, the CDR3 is TGTGCCAGTAGGAGAGCCGGGACAGACTGGGAGCAGTTCTTC. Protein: CASRRAGTDWEQFF. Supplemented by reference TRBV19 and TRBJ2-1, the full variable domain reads DGGITQSPKYLFRKEGQNVTLSCEQNLNHDAMYWYRQDPGQGLRLIYYSQIVNDFQKGDIAEGYSVSREKKESFPLTVTSAQKNPTAFYLCASRRAGTDWEQFFGPGTRLTVL.

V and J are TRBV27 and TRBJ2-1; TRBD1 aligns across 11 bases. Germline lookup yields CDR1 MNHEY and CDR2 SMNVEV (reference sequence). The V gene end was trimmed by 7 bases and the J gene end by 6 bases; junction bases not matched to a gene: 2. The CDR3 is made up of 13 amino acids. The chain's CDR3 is CASTGTGGNEQFF. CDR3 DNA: TGTGCCAGCACAGGGACAGGGGGCAATGAGCAGTTCTTC.